The rows below give T cell receptor beta chains drawn from one sample of a study of identifying expanded T cells in peripheral blood. Sequencing used immunoSEQ multiplex PCR; TCRdb keeps in-frame clones, though not all of them. The table lists some 120,000 clones, more than 80% of them singletons, with 3.3% in the top ten. The sample was blood. All receptors come from a person aged 18 to 75 in good health. Each CDR3 is given with its conserved first and last residue. The order of the fields is clone size, V gene, J gene, D gene, CDR3 DNA, CDR3 protein. D genes are given only for firm matches. A row's size may be missing; if present it is once, few, many or a size class.

size: once; V: TRBV19; J: TRBJ1-2; D: NA; DNA: TGTGCCAGGGAATTTGCGGCCAAAGGGAACACCTTC; CDR3: CAREFAAKGNTF
size: NA; V: TRBV6-5; J: TRBJ1-2; D: TRBD1; DNA: TGTGCCAGCAGTTACTCCACAGGGGGCGACTATGGCTACACCTTC; CDR3: CASSYSTGGDYGYTF
size: NA; V: TRBV5-5; J: TRBJ1-3; D: NA; DNA: TGTGCCAGCAGCCTTGAAGGCCGGATCTCTGGAAACACCATATATTTT; CDR3: CASSLEGRISGNTIYF
size: few; V: TRBV7-2; J: TRBJ1-2; D: TRBD1; DNA: TGTGCCAGCAAGACAGGGACAGCGAATTATGGCTACACCTTC; CDR3: CASKTGTANYGYTF
size: NA; V: TRBV30; J: TRBJ1-4; D: TRBD1; DNA: TGTGCCTGGAGTGTAGGACAGGGGGCAAGGAAACTGTTTTTT; CDR3: CAWSVGQGARKLFF
size: NA; V: TRBV28; J: TRBJ1-2; D: NA; DNA: TGTGCCAGCAGACCCTTGGGAGATACTAACTATGGCTACACCTTC; CDR3: CASRPLGDTNYGYTF
size: NA; V: TRBV9; J: TRBJ2-3; D: TRBD1; DNA: TGTGCCAGCAGAAAAGGGACAGGCACAGATACGCAGTATTTT; CDR3: CASRKGTGTDTQYF
size: NA; V: TRBV4-3; J: TRBJ2-2; D: NA; DNA: TGCGCCAGCAGCCATAAAAACGGGGATTCGGGGACCGGGGAGCTGTTTTTT; CDR3: CASSHKNGDSGTGELFF
size: NA; V: TRBV7-6; J: TRBJ1-5; D: NA; DNA: TGTGCCAGCAGCTTATCGGGGGGGGATGCTCAGCCCCAGCATTTT; CDR3: CASSLSGGDAQPQHF
size: NA; V: TRBV14; J: TRBJ2-6; D: NA; DNA: TGTGCCAGCAGCCAAGTGGTCGGGCTTACTGGGGCCAACGTCCTGACTTTC; CDR3: CASSQVVGLTGANVLTF
size: once; V: TRBV28; J: TRBJ1-2; D: TRBD1; DNA: TGTGCCAGCTGCTCTGGCGAGGGGGCTCATGGCTACACCTTC; CDR3: CASCSGEGAHGYTF
size: NA; V: TRBV27; J: TRBJ1-4; D: NA; DNA: TGTGCCAGCAGCACAAAGGGGAGGGCTAATGAAAAACTGTTTTTT; CDR3: CASSTKGRANEKLFF
size: NA; V: TRBV13; J: TRBJ1-2; D: NA; DNA: TGTGCCAGCAGCTTAGGGGCCTTTCGGAGGGACTATGGCTACACCTTC; CDR3: CASSLGAFRRDYGYTF
size: NA; V: TRBV7-2; J: TRBJ1-1; D: TRBD1; DNA: TGTGCCAGCAGCTTGTACACAGGGGGCTTTCCTGAAGCTTTCTTT; CDR3: CASSLYTGGFPEAFF
size: NA; V: TRBV5-6; J: TRBJ2-1; D: TRBD1; DNA: TGTGCCAGCAGCTCGACAGGGGTTAGCTCCTACAATGAGCAGTTCTTC; CDR3: CASSSTGVSSYNEQFF
size: NA; V: TRBV19; J: TRBJ2-1; D: NA; DNA: TGTGCCTCCTCGTCCGGGGCAAGCTCCTACAATGAGCAGTTCTTC; CDR3: CASSSGASSYNEQFF
size: NA; V: TRBV30; J: TRBJ1-1; D: NA; DNA: TGTGCCTGGGCCTCCCTGGGGTTTACTGAAGCTTTCTTT; CDR3: CAWASLGFTEAFF
size: NA; V: TRBV23-1; J: TRBJ1-2; D: NA; DNA: TGCGCCAGCAGTCAAATCTCGACGGCTAACTATGGCTACACCTTC; CDR3: CASSQISTANYGYTF
size: NA; V: TRBV29-1; J: TRBJ1-1; D: NA; DNA: TGCAGCGTTGAAGGGCAGTGGGGCGGGGGAGCTTTCTTT; CDR3: CSVEGQWGGGAFF
size: NA; V: TRBV7-7; J: TRBJ2-5; D: TRBD1; DNA: TGTGCCAGCAGCTTTTCAGGGGGCCAAGAGACCCAGTACTTC; CDR3: CASSFSGGQETQYF
size: NA; V: TRBV4-1; J: TRBJ1-5; D: TRBD1; DNA: TGCGCCAGCAGCCACCTGGGACAGGGTAGCAATCAGCCCCAGCATTTT; CDR3: CASSHLGQGSNQPQHF
size: NA; V: TRBV5-1; J: TRBJ1-1; D: NA; DNA: TGCGCCAGGGATGATGTGGGGCGGATAGAAGCTTTCTTT; CDR3: CARDDVGRIEAFF
size: NA; V: TRBV11-3; J: TRBJ2-4; D: NA; DNA: TGTGCCAGCAGCTTAGGAACCAAAAACATTCAGTACTTC; CDR3: CASSLGTKNIQYF
size: NA; V: TRBV10-3; J: TRBJ1-1; D: NA; DNA: TGTGCCATCCGCGGACAGCCGAACACTGAAGCTTTCTTT; CDR3: CAIRGQPNTEAFF
size: once; V: TRBV7-2; J: TRBJ1-2; D: TRBD1; DNA: TGTGCCAGCAGCCGACAGGGGATGGATGGCTACACCTTC; CDR3: CASSRQGMDGYTF
size: NA; V: TRBV6-6; J: TRBJ2-7; D: TRBD1; DNA: TGTGCCAGCAACCGACTCGACAGGGCCAAGCAGTACTTC; CDR3: CASNRLDRAKQYF
size: NA; V: TRBV19; J: TRBJ1-5; D: TRBD1; DNA: TGTGCCAGTAGTCCCTCGGACAGGGCAGGGTTATGGGGTCAGCCCCAGCATTTT; CDR3: CASSPSDRAGLWGQPQHF
size: few; V: TRBV15; J: TRBJ1-3; D: NA; DNA: TGTGCCACCAGCCTCACTGGAAACACCATATATTTT; CDR3: CATSLTGNTIYF
size: NA; V: TRBV11-2; J: TRBJ1-1; D: TRBD1; DNA: TGTGCCAGCAGCTCACAGGGGGGCACTGAAGCTTTCTTT; CDR3: CASSSQGGTEAFF
size: once; V: TRBV6-5; J: TRBJ2-7; D: NA; DNA: TGTGCCAGCAGTTACACGGGGGCAACCTACGAGCAGTACTTC; CDR3: CASSYTGATYEQYF
size: NA; V: TRBV6-1; J: TRBJ1-5; D: NA; DNA: TGTGCCAGCAGTGTAAGAGCCAGGGGAAATCAGCCCCAGCATTTT; CDR3: CASSVRARGNQPQHF
size: NA; V: TRBV5-1; J: TRBJ2-5; D: TRBD1; DNA: TGCGCCAGCAGCTTGGCAGGGGGTTCGGAGACCCAGTACTTC; CDR3: CASSLAGGSETQYF
size: NA; V: TRBV11-2; J: TRBJ1-5; D: NA; DNA: TGTGCCAGCAGCCCCGGGGCGAGGGTTGGGGATCAGCCCCAGCATTTT; CDR3: CASSPGARVGDQPQHF
size: NA; V: TRBV30; J: TRBJ1-4; D: NA; DNA: TGTGCCTGGAGTCCCGGGGGAACAGGCTTCAATGAAAAACTGTTTTTT; CDR3: CAWSPGGTGFNEKLFF
size: NA; V: TRBV13; J: TRBJ2-6; D: NA; DNA: TGTGCCAGCAGCTTAGGAGGGGATGGGGCCAACGTCCTGACTTTC; CDR3: CASSLGGDGANVLTF
size: NA; V: TRBV4-1; J: TRBJ2-3; D: NA; DNA: TGCGCCAGCAGCCAAGCGCTACAGAGCTCTAGCACAGATACGCAGTATTTT; CDR3: CASSQALQSSSTDTQYF
size: NA; V: TRBV2; J: TRBJ1-2; D: NA; DNA: TGTGCCACCCAGGGGAAGCTCTATGGCTACACCTTC; CDR3: CATQGKLYGYTF
size: NA; V: TRBV9; J: TRBJ2-7; D: NA; DNA: TGTGCCAGCAGCGTTGGGACGGAGGACTACGAGCAGTACTTC; CDR3: CASSVGTEDYEQYF
size: NA; V: TRBV7-2; J: TRBJ2-3; D: NA; DNA: TGTGCCAGCAGCTGGGGACAAGATACGCAGTATTTT; CDR3: CASSWGQDTQYF
size: NA; V: TRBV4-3; J: TRBJ2-1; D: TRBD1; DNA: TGCGCCAGCAGCCACTTCGGGACAGGTCAGCCTGAGCAGTTCTTC; CDR3: CASSHFGTGQPEQFF
size: NA; V: TRBV11-2; J: TRBJ2-5; D: NA; DNA: TGTGCCAGCAGCCGCCCCAGGGATCCGGAGTCTGAGACCCAGTACTTC; CDR3: CASSRPRDPESETQYF
size: NA; V: TRBV5-8; J: TRBJ1-1; D: TRBD1; DNA: TGTGCCAGCAGCCTGGGACAGCAGAACACTGAAGCTTTCTTT; CDR3: CASSLGQQNTEAFF
size: NA; V: TRBV9; J: TRBJ2-5; D: NA; DNA: TGTGCCAGCAGCCCCGGCGGCGTTGGGACCCAGTACTTC; CDR3: CASSPGGVGTQYF
size: few; V: TRBV11-2; J: TRBJ2-3; D: NA; DNA: TGTGCCAGCAGCTTAGGTATGAGCGGCAGCACAGATACGCAGTATTTT; CDR3: CASSLGMSGSTDTQYF
size: once; V: TRBV4-3; J: TRBJ1-1; D: NA; DNA: TGCGCCAGCAGCCAAGATCTCAACACGGTAGGCACTGAAGCTTTCTTT; CDR3: CASSQDLNTVGTEAFF
size: NA; V: TRBV6-5; J: TRBJ1-5; D: NA; DNA: TGTGCCAGCAGTTACTCGAGAACAACTAATCAGCCCCAGCATTTT; CDR3: CASSYSRTTNQPQHF
size: NA; V: TRBV7-2; J: TRBJ1-4; D: NA; DNA: TGTGCCAGCAGTTTAAGGGGGGAAAAACTGTTTTTT; CDR3: CASSLRGEKLFF
size: NA; V: TRBV29-1; J: TRBJ2-1; D: TRBD2; DNA: TGCAGCGCCCCTACCTGGGAGGGTGCAGCTTACAATGAGCAGTTCTTC; CDR3: CSAPTWEGAAYNEQFF
size: NA; V: TRBV7-9; J: TRBJ1-4; D: NA; DNA: TGTGCCAGCCAAGCCAGGGGTTCAGCTAATGAAAAACTGTTTTTT; CDR3: CASQARGSANEKLFF
size: NA; V: TRBV6-5; J: TRBJ1-1; D: NA; DNA: TGTGCCAGCAGTTACTCCTTAGGAGGGGTCACTGAAGCTTTCTTT; CDR3: CASSYSLGGVTEAFF
size: NA; V: TRBV5-1; J: TRBJ1-2; D: TRBD1; DNA: TGCGCCAGCAGCTTGGCGGGACAGGGGGATGGCTACACCTTC; CDR3: CASSLAGQGDGYTF
size: NA; V: TRBV27; J: TRBJ1-2; D: NA; DNA: TGTGCCAGCAGTTTGAGGTCGGTTGGGGGCAACTATGGCTACACCTTC; CDR3: CASSLRSVGGNYGYTF
size: NA; V: TRBV5-1; J: TRBJ2-1; D: TRBD1; DNA: TGCGCCAGCAGCCAATTCGGGACAGGATTAAATGAGCAGTTCTTC; CDR3: CASSQFGTGLNEQFF
size: few; V: TRBV5-1; J: TRBJ1-6; D: NA; DNA: TGCGCCAGCAGCCGGACAGCGAGCTCCTATAATTCACCCCTCCACTTT; CDR3: CASSRTASSYNSPLHF